These 6 T cell receptor beta chains came from one sample sequenced in a study of CD8+ T cells in alopecia areata (dated by TCRdb to 2016 to 2019). Interpreted using the paper, the time point label stands for: baseline before oral tofacitinib. The library was built by means of the immunoSEQ multiplex PCR assay. RNA was extracted from all samples and reverse transcribed into cDNA as template for TCR sequencing. Entries here come from immuneACCESS through TCRdb and include only in-frame sequences with V and J called. Some clones fail to appear in such tables; in the studies checked, an unresolved V gene covers under half of the shortfall, and the cause of the remainder is unknown. The sample records around 50,000 clones, 96% of which are singletons. Roughly 26% of the sample goes to the ten largest clones. Specimen: CD8+ T cells sorted from blood, collected at week 0. The source of these receptors is a human donor with alopecia areata.

This sequence joins TRBV10-3 and TRBJ2-7; D is unresolved. Per germline, CDR1 ENHRY and CDR2 SYGVKD. V lost 3 bases to trimming and J lost 4 bases, with 10 bases between them. The CDR3 is made up of 13 amino acids. The CDR3 loop reads CAISETELYEQYF. The CDR3 nucleotides read TGTGCCATCAGTGAAACCGAATTATACGAGCAGTACTTC.

V and J are TRBV30 and TRBJ2-3; either TRBD1 or TRBD2 may fit D (5 bases each). Trimming stripped 0 bases from V and 5 bases from J, with 15 bases between. The CDR3 consists of 15 residues. In germline, CDR1 is GTSNPN, CDR2 SVGIG (reference sequence). The CDR3 DNA reads as TGTGCCTGGAGTGTACTAGGGCTTGGGGGAGATACGCAGTATTTT. Protein: CAWSVLGLGGDTQYF.

This chain links TRBV25-1 with TRBJ2-1; D is unclear. Germline lookup yields CDR1 MGHDK and CDR2 SYGVNS. With 4 bases removed from V and 0 bases from J, the gap between germline ends came to 10 bases. The CDR3 contains 15 residues. The CDR3, as DNA: TGTGCCAGCAGTGGGTTACTGAGCTCCTACAATGAGCAGTTCTTC. It is translated as CASSGLLSSYNEQFF.

The rearrangement uses TRBV27 and TRBJ2-7; TRBD2 matches 13 bases. The CDR3 has 16 residues. Germline CDR1 is MNHEY and CDR2 is SMNVEV (reference sequence). V shed 4 bases and J 5 bases; nucleotides not matched to a gene: 8. Here the CDR3 reads CASSYSTSGGPHEQYF. CDR3 DNA: TGTGCCAGCAGTTACTCGACTAGCGGGGGGCCCCACGAGCAGTACTTC.

The V gene is TRBV7-9, the J gene TRBJ2-1; a possible D gene is TRBD1 (6 bases). V was trimmed by 4 bases and J by 4 bases, leaving 8 bases between them. Germline V lookup: CDR1 SEHNR, CDR2 FQNEAQ (reference sequence). The CDR3 runs 13 residues. CDR3 protein: CASSSGAYNEQFF. In nucleotides, the CDR3 is TGTGCCAGCAGCTCAGGGGCGTACAATGAGCAGTTCTTC.

The gene calls are TRBV7-9 and TRBJ2-7; D unclear. V was trimmed by 5 bases and J by 1 base, leaving 9 bases between them. CDR3 length equals 13 residues. Germline CDR1 and CDR2: SEHNR and FQNEAQ (reference sequence). The CDR3 loop is CASSPDTSYEQYF. CDR3 in DNA: TGTGCCAGCAGCCCTGACACTTCCTACGAGCAGTACTTC.